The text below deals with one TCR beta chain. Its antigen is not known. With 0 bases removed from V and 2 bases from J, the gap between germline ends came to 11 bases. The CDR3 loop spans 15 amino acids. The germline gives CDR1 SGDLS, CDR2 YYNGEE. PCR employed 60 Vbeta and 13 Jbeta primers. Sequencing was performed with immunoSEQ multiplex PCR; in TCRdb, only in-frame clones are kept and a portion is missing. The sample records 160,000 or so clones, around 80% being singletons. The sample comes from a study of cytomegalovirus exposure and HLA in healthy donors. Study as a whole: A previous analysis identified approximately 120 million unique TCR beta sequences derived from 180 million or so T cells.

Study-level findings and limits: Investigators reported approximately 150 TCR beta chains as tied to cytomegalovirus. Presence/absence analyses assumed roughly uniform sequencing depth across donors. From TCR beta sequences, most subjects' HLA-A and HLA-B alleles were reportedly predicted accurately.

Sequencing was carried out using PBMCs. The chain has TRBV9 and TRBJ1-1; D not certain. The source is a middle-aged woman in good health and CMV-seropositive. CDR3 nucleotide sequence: TGTGCCAGCAGCGTAGGTCCGGCAGGCAACACTGAAGCTTTCTTT. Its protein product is CASSVGPAGNTEAFF.